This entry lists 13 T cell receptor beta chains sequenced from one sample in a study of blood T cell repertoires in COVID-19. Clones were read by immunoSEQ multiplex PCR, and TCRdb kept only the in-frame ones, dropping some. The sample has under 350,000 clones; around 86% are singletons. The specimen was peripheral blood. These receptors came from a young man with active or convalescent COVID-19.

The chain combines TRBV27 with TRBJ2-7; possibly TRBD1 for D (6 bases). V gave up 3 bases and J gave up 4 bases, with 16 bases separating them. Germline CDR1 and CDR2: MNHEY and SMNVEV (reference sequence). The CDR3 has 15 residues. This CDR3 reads CASSLGQGRGYEQYF. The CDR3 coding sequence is TGTGCCAGCAGTTTGGGACAAGGGAGAGGGTACGAGCAGTACTTC.

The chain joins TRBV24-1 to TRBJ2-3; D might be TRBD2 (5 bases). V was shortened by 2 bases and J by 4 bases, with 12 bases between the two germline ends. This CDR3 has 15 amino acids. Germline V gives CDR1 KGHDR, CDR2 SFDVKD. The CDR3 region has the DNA TGTGCCACCAGTGATTCGGTGGGAGAGGCAGATACGCAGTATTTT. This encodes CATSDSVGEADTQYF.

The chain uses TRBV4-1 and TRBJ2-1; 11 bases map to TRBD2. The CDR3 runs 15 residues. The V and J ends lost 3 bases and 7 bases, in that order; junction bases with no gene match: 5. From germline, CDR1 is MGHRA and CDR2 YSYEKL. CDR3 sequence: CASSQLGLAVNEQFF. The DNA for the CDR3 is TGCGCCAGCAGCCAGTTGGGACTAGCGGTAAATGAGCAGTTCTTC.

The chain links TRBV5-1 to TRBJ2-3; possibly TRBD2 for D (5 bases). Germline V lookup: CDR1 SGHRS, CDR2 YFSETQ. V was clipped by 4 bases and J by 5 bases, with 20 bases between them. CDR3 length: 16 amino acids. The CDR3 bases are TGCGCCAGCAGCGTCCAACCCCGGGAAAACGAAGATACGCAGTATTTT. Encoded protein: CASSVQPRENEDTQYF. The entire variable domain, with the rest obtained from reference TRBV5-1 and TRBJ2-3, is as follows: KAGVTQTPRYLIKTRGQQVTLSCSPISGHRSVSWYQQTPGQGLQFLFEYFSETQRNKGNFPGRFSGRQFSNSRSEMNVSTLELGDSALYLCASSVQPRENEDTQYFGPGTRLTVL.

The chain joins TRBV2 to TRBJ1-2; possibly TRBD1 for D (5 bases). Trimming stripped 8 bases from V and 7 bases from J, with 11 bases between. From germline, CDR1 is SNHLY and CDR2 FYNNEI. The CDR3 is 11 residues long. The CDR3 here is CASVQGSGYTF. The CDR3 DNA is TGTGCCAGCGTTCAGGGTAGTGGCTACACCTTC.

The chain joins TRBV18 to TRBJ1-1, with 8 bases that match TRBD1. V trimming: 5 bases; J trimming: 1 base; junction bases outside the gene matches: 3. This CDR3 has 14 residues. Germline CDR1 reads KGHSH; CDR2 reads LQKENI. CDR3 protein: CASSTQGANTEAFF. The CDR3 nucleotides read TGTGCCAGCTCAACCCAGGGGGCGAACACTGAAGCTTTCTTT.

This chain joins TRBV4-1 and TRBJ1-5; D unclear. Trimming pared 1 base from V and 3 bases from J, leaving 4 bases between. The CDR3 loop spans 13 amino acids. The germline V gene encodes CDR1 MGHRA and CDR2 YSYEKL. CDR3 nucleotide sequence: TGCGCCAGCAGCCAAGGTTACAATCAGCCCCAGCATTTT. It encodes CASSQGYNQPQHF.

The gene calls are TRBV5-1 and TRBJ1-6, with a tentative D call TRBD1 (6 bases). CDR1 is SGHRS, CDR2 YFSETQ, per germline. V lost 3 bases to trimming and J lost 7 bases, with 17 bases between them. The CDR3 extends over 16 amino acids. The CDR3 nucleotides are TGCGCCAGCAGCTCCAGTCGGACAGACTCGAATTCACCCCTCCACTTT. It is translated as CASSSSRTDSNSPLHF.

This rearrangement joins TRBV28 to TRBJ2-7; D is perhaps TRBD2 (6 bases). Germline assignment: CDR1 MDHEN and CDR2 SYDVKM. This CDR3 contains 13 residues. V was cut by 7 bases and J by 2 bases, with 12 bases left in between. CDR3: CASMGGPPYEQYF. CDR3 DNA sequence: TGTGCCAGCATGGGGGGTCCTCCCTACGAGCAGTACTTC.

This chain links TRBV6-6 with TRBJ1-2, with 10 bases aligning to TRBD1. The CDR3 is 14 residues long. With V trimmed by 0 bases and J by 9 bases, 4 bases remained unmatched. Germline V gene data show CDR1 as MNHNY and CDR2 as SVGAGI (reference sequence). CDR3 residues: CASSYSGQGMRYTF. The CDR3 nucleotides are TGTGCCAGCAGTTACTCGGGACAGGGGATGCGCTACACCTTC.

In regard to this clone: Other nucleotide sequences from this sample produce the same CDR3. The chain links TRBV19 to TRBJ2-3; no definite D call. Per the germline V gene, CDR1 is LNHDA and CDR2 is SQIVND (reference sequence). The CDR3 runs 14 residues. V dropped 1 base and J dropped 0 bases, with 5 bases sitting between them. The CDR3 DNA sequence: TGTGCCAGTAGTATAGCCGGGAGCACAGATACGCAGTATTTT. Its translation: CASSIAGSTDTQYF.

The CDR3 here is CASSETGTSGVYEQYF. The CDR3 DNA sequence: TGTGCCAGCAGTGAAACCGGGACTAGCGGGGTGTACGAGCAGTACTTC. The chain uses TRBV2 and TRBJ2-7; 13 nucleotides line up with TRBD2. The V gene end was trimmed by 2 bases and the J gene end by 4 bases; junction bases not matched to a gene: 5. CDR1 and CDR2 (germline): SNHLY, FYNNEI. This CDR3 spans 16 amino acids.

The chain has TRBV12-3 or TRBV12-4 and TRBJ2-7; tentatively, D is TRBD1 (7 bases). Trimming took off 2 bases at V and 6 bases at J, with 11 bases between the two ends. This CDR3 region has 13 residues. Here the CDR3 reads CASSLQGGGEQYF. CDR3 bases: TGTGCCAGCAGTTTACAGGGGGGAGGCGAGCAGTACTTC.